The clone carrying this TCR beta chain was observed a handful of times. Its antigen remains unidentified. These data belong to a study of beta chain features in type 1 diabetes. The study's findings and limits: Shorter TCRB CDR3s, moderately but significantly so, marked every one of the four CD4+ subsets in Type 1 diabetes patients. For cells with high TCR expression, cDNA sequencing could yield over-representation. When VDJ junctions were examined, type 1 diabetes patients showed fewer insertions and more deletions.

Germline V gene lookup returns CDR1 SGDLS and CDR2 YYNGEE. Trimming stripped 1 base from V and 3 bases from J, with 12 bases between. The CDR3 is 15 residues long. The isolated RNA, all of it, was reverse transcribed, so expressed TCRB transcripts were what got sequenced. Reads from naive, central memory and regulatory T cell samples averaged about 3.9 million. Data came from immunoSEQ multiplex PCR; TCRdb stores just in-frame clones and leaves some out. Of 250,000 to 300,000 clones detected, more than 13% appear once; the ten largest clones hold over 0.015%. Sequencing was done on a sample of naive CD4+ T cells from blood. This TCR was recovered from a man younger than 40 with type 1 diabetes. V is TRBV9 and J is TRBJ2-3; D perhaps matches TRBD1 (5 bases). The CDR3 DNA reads TGTGCCAGCAGCGTAATGGCCCAGGGAACAGATACGCAGTATTTT. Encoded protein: CASSVMAQGTDTQYF.